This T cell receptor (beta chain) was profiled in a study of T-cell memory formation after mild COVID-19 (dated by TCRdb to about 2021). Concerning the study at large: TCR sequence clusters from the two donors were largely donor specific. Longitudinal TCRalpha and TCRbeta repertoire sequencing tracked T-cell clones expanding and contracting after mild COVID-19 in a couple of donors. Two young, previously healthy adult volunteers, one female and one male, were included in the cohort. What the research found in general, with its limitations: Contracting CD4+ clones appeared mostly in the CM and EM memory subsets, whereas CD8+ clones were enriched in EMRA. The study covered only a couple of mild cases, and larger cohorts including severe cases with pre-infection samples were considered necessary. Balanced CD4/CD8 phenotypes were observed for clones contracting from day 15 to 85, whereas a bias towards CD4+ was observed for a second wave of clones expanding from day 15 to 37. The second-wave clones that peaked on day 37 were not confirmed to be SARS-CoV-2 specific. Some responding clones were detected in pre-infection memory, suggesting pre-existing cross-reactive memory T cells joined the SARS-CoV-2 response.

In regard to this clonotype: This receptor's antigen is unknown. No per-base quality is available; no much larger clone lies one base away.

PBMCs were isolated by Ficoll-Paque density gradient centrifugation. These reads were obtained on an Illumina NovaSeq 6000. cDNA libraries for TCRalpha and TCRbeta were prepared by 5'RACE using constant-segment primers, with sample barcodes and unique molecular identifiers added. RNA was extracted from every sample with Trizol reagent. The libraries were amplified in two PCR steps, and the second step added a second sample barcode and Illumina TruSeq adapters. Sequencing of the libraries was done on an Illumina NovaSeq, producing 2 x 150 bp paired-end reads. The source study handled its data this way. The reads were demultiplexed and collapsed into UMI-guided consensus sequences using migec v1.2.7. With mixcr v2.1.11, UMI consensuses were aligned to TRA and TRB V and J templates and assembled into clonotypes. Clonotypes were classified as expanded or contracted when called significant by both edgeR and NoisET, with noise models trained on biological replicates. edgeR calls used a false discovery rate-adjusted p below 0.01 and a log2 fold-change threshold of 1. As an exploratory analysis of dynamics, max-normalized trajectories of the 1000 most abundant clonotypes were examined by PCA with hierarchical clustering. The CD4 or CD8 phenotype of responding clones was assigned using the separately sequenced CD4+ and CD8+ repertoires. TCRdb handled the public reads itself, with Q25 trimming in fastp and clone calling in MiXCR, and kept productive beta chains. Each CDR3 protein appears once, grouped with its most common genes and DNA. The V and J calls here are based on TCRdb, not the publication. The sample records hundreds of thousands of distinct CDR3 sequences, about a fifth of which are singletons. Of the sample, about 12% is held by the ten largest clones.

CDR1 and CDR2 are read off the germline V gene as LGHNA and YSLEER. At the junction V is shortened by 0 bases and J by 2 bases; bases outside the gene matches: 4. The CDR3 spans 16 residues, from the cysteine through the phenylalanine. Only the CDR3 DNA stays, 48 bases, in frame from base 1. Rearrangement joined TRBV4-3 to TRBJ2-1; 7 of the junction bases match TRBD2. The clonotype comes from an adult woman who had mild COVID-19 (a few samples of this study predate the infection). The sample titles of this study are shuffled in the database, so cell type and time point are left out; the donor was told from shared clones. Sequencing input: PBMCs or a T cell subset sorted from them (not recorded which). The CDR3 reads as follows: CASSQDWAGAYNEQFF. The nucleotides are TGCGCCAGCAGCCAAGATTGGGCGGGAGCCTACAATGAGCAGTTCTTC.